This entry concerns a single T cell receptor (beta chain). What it binds is not known. TCRdb's copy holds only in-frame clones and misses some; the assay was immunoSEQ multiplex PCR. The sample yields 400,000 to 500,000 clones, around 79% seen once. This CDR3 spans 13 amino acids. The germline gives CDR1 LNHDA, CDR2 SQIVND (reference sequence). The V end was cut by 9 bases, the J end by 4 bases, with 12 bases between. This sample is part of a study of shared clonotypes between healthy human individuals. Study-level results: The represented genetic and exposure-history diversity was limited by the small number of donors. Researchers sampled blood only, noting tissue repertoires likely differ.

The clonotype originates from a woman between 40 and 55 years old in good health. Some clones in this sample may be carry-over from other donors' samples. Sequenced sample: PBMCs. This chain joins TRBV19 and TRBJ1-4, with no clear D. CDR3 in amino acids: CASGRTNNEKLFF. The CDR3 DNA sequence: TGTGCCAGCGGGAGGACGAATAATGAAAAACTGTTTTTT.